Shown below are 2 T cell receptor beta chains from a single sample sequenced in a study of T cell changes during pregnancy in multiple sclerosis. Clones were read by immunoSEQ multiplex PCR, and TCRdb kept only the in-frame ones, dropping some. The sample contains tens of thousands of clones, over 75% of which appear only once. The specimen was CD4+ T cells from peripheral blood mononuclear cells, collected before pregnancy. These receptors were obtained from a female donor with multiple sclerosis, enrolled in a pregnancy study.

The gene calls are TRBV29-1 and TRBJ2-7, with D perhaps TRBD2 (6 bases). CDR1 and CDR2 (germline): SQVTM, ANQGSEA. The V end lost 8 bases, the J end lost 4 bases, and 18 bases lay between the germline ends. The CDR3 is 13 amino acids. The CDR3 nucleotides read TGCAGCTTTCGACAGCGCGGGGTATACGAGCAGTACTTC. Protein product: CSFRQRGVYEQYF.

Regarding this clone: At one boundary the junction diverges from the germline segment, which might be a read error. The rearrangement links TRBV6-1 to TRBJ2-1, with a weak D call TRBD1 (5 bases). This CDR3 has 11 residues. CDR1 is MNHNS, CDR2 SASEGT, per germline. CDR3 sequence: CASSADSPTIF. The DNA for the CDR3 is TGTGCCAGCAGTGCTGACAGCCCCACGATCTTC.